This T cell receptor (beta chain) appears in the sequencing data of a study of blood T cell repertoires in COVID-19. Across the study: Acute and convalescent COVID-19 specimens originated in the United States, Italy and Spain.

Method: immunoSEQ multiplex PCR; TCRdb's copy keeps in-frame clones and lacks some. The top ten hold roughly 20% of the sample, which has fewer than 150,000 clones, 77% seen once. The ends were cut back, 5 bases at V and 0 bases at J, with 11 bases in the middle. Per germline, CDR1 SGHTA and CDR2 FQGNSA. The CDR3 is 15 residues long. This TCR was sampled from an elderly man with acute or convalescent COVID-19. The specimen sequenced was peripheral blood. The chain uses TRBV7-2 and TRBJ1-5; D call uncertain. The CDR3 sequence is CASSLSIYSNQPQHF. The CDR3 DNA reads TGTGCCAGCAGCCTCTCAATCTATAGCAATCAGCCCCAGCATTTT.